This T cell receptor (beta chain) was captured in a study of blood T cell repertoires in COVID-19. About the study: Acute-phase and convalescent COVID-19 samples originated in the United States, Italy and Spain. In each case, the material was cDNA or gDNA derived from T cells, B-cell-depleted T cells, or PBMCs.

Those enrolled in Seattle joined during active infection and were followed longitudinally afterward. As processed by the authors: Amplification with reference gene primers provided the estimates of nucleated cell counts. Only in-frame clones appear in the TCRdb table, and some are missing; sequencing was by immunoSEQ multiplex PCR. V, J and clone size are taken as reported in that table, and D and trimming were inferred from the DNA itself. The repertoire includes roughly 200,000 clones, more than 70% of them detected once, and 15% to 20% sits in the top ten. Per the germline V gene, CDR1 is LNHNV and CDR2 is YYDKDF (reference sequence). Trimming took off 5 bases at V and 7 bases at J, with 21 bases between the two ends. The CDR3 totals 15 residues.

The origin of this receptor is a man between 50 and 59 years old with COVID-19, enrolled during active disease. The V call is TRBV15, the J call TRBJ2-7; D perhaps matches TRBD1 (7 bases). Source material: peripheral blood. In nucleotides, the CDR3 is TGTGCCACCAGCGAGAGACGGCAGGGGGGTAGGGAGCAGTACTTC. It yields the protein CATSERRQGGREQYF.